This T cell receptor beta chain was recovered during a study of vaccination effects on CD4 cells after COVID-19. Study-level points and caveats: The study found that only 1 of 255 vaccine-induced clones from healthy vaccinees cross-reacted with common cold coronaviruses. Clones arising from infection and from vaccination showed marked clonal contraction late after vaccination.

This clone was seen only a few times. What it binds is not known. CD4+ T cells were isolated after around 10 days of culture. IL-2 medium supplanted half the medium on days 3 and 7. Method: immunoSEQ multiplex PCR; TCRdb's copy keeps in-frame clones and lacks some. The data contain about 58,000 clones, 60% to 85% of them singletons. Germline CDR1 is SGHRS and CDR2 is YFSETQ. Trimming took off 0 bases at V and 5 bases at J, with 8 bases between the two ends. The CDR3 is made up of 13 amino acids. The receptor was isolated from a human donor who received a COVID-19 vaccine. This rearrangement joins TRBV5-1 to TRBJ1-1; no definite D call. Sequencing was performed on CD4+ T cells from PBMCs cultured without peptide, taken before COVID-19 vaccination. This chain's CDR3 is CASSLGAKTEAFF. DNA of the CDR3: TGCGCCAGCAGCTTGGGGGCAAAGACTGAAGCTTTCTTT.